These T cell receptor beta chains were read from a single sample in a study of persistence of HIV-infected CD4 T cells. These receptors' antigens are unknown. TCRdb's table, derived via immunoSEQ multiplex PCR, lists solely in-frame clones and lacks some. Here the sample spans 37,000 or so clones, more than 70% being singletons. The sequenced sample was CD4+ T cells sorted from PBMCs after roughly 18-hour stimulation, obtained from a patient who received antiretroviral therapy. The source of these receptors is an adult man with HIV who was CMV-seropositive. Each CDR3 is given with its conserved first and last residue. A D gene is named only where the DNA matches it firmly. Rows give clone size only sometimes, using once, few, many, or a class for an expanded clone.

clone size: NA; D gene: NA; J gene: TRBJ1-2; V gene: TRBV9; CDR3 DNA: TGTGCCAGCAGTTTGGCCTCGGGGGGTGAGGGCTATGGCTACACCTTC; CDR3 protein: CASSLASGGEGYGYTF
clone size: NA; D gene: TRBD1; J gene: TRBJ1-4; V gene: TRBV4-1; CDR3 DNA: TGCGCCAGCTCCCGACAGGGCAATAATGAAAAACTGTTTTTT; CDR3 protein: CASSRQGNNEKLFF
clone size: NA; D gene: NA; J gene: TRBJ2-7; V gene: TRBV28; CDR3 DNA: TGTGCCAGCAGCCTCACAGGTCCAATATACGAGCAGTACTTC; CDR3 protein: CASSLTGPIYEQYF
clone size: NA; D gene: NA; J gene: TRBJ2-3; V gene: TRBV24-1; CDR3 DNA: TGTGCCACAACCCGCCGGCGGGGGCGGGGTACGCAGTATTTT; CDR3 protein: CATTRRRGRGTQYF
clone size: NA; D gene: NA; J gene: TRBJ2-7; V gene: TRBV2; CDR3 DNA: TGTGCCAGCAGGAACCGGGACCTCAACTCCTACGAGCAGTACTTC; CDR3 protein: CASRNRDLNSYEQYF
clone size: NA; D gene: NA; J gene: TRBJ1-5; V gene: TRBV2; CDR3 DNA: TGTGCCAGCAGTGAAGCGCTGAAGAATCAGCCCCAGCATTTT; CDR3 protein: CASSEALKNQPQHF
clone size: NA; D gene: NA; J gene: TRBJ2-2; V gene: TRBV19; CDR3 DNA: TGTGCCAGTAGTATAGAGGGGGGGAACACCGGGGAGCTGTTTTTT; CDR3 protein: CASSIEGGNTGELFF
clone size: NA; D gene: NA; J gene: TRBJ2-2; V gene: TRBV7-8; CDR3 DNA: TGTGCCAGCAGCCTCAAAAGATTAGGAGTCGGGGAGCTGTTTTTT; CDR3 protein: CASSLKRLGVGELFF
clone size: NA; D gene: TRBD1; J gene: TRBJ1-1; V gene: TRBV19; CDR3 DNA: TGTGCCAGTGTTCTAGGGGGCGGGACAGGCACTGAAGCTTTCTTT; CDR3 protein: CASVLGGGTGTEAFF
clone size: NA; D gene: NA; J gene: TRBJ2-5; V gene: TRBV19; CDR3 DNA: TGTGCTACACAGGGAGGCAGGCAAGAGACCCAGTACTTC; CDR3 protein: CATQGGRQETQYF
clone size: NA; D gene: NA; J gene: TRBJ1-1; V gene: TRBV7-2; CDR3 DNA: TGTGCCAGCAGCTCGACCCGGGGGATGAACACTGAAGCTTTCTTT; CDR3 protein: CASSSTRGMNTEAFF
clone size: NA; D gene: NA; J gene: TRBJ1-6; V gene: TRBV19; CDR3 DNA: TGTGCCGGGGGAGGAAAATATTCACCCCTCCACTTT; CDR3 protein: CAGGGKYSPLHF
clone size: NA; D gene: TRBD1; J gene: TRBJ2-1; V gene: TRBV5-6; CDR3 DNA: TGTGCCAGCAGCTTGGGTTACAGGGGCAATGAGCAGTTCTTC; CDR3 protein: CASSLGYRGNEQFF
clone size: NA; D gene: NA; J gene: TRBJ2-3; V gene: TRBV2; CDR3 DNA: TGTGCCAGCAGGCGGTACACAGATACGCAGTATTTT; CDR3 protein: CASRRYTDTQYF
clone size: few; D gene: NA; J gene: TRBJ2-2; V gene: TRBV7-8; CDR3 DNA: TGTGCCAGCAGCTCCAGGGTAACTATGGCCGGGGAGCTGTTTTTT; CDR3 protein: CASSSRVTMAGELFF
clone size: NA; D gene: TRBD1; J gene: TRBJ2-7; V gene: TRBV29-1; CDR3 DNA: TGCAGCGCCTTAGACAGGGGGGAGCAGCAGTACTTC; CDR3 protein: CSALDRGEQQYF
clone size: NA; D gene: NA; J gene: TRBJ2-2; V gene: TRBV10-3; CDR3 DNA: TGTGCCATCAGCTTCGACGAAAACACCGGGGAGCTGTTTTTT; CDR3 protein: CAISFDENTGELFF
clone size: NA; D gene: NA; J gene: TRBJ2-1; V gene: TRBV27; CDR3 DNA: TGTGCCAGCAGTTTAGAAGGCATGGGCAATGAGCAGTTCTTC; CDR3 protein: CASSLEGMGNEQFF
clone size: NA; D gene: NA; J gene: TRBJ2-7; V gene: TRBV19; CDR3 DNA: TGTGCCACCTCGGGACCGGGCTTCTACGAGCAGTACTTC; CDR3 protein: CATSGPGFYEQYF
clone size: NA; D gene: NA; J gene: TRBJ1-5; V gene: TRBV28; CDR3 DNA: TGTGCCAGCAGTTTGCCACAGCGGAGAGACCAGCCCCAGCATTTT; CDR3 protein: CASSLPQRRDQPQHF
clone size: NA; D gene: NA; J gene: TRBJ2-1; V gene: TRBV5-1; CDR3 DNA: TGCGCCAGCAGCTTGTTGGGGGGAACCAACAATGAGCAGTTCTTC; CDR3 protein: CASSLLGGTNNEQFF
clone size: NA; D gene: TRBD1; J gene: TRBJ2-5; V gene: TRBV9; CDR3 DNA: TGTGCCAGCAGCGTACGACAGGGGCGGGAGACCCAGTACTTC; CDR3 protein: CASSVRQGRETQYF